This entry describes one T cell receptor beta chain. This clonotype was counted at least ten times. What this receptor recognizes is not known. Within one base of it there is no much larger clone, and no base qualities were kept. The instrument was an Illumina Genome Analyzer IIx. TCRdb itself trimmed the public reads at Q25 with fastp, ran MiXCR and retained productive beta chains. When rows share a CDR3 protein, they turn into one entry using the most common DNA and genes. The sample contains about 29,000 distinct CDR3 sequences, about a sixth of them found a single time. About 3.5% of the sample lies in the top ten. This entry comes from a study of patients with pleural tuberculosis (dated by TCRdb to between 2012 and 2015). From the cysteine through the phenylalanine, the CDR3 covers 12 amino acids. The CDR3 DNA has 36 bases and is translated from base 1. From the germline V gene, CDR1 is MNHNS and CDR2 is SASEGT. V is shortened by 6 bases, J by 3 bases, and the region joining them spans 9 bases.

The specimen sequenced was peripheral blood. The chain uses TRBV6-1 and TRBJ2-7; TRBD2 is a weak D gene call, 6 bases matching. This TCR came from a human donor with pleural tuberculosis. This receptor has the CDR3 CASRRGLYEQYF. The nucleotides read TGTGCCAGCAGGCGGGGCCTCTACGAGCAGTACTTC.